This T cell receptor (beta chain) was identified during a study of T cell responses to AZD1222 COVID-19 vaccine. The V gene lost 0 bases and the J gene lost 5 bases, with 11 bases spanning the gap. CDR1 and CDR2 (germline): SGDLS, YYNGEE. CDR3 size: 14 residues. Some clones are missing from TCRdb's copy, which holds only in-frame ones; the method was immunoSEQ multiplex PCR. The table records roughly 260,000 clones, just over 90% of them present only once. This sequence originates from an adult in good health. This specimen consisted of peripheral blood, obtained on day 0 of AZD1222 vaccination. The rearrangement joins TRBV9 to TRBJ2-5; TRBD2 is a possible D gene (6 bases). The CDR3 bases are TGTGCCAGCAGCGTAGCGGTTGGGGGGGAGACCCAGTACTTC. Its protein product is CASSVAVGGETQYF.